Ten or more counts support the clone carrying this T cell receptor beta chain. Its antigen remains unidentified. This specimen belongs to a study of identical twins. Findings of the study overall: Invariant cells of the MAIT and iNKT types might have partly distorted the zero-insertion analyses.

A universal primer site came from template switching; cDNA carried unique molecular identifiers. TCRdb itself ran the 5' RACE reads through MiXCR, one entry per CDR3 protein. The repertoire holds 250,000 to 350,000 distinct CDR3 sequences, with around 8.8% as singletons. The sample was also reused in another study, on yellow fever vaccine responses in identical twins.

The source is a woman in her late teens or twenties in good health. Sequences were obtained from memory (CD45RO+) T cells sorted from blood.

Here the CDR3 reads CATSDWQNTEAFF. The CDR3 coding sequence is TGTGCCACCAGTGATTGGCAGAACACTGAAGCTTTCTTT. This sequence joins TRBV24-1 and TRBJ1-1; D is undetermined. With 2 bases removed from V and 1 base from J, the gap between germline ends came to 4 bases. This CDR3 is 13 amino acids long. Germline-derived CDR1 and CDR2 are KGHDR and SFDVKD.